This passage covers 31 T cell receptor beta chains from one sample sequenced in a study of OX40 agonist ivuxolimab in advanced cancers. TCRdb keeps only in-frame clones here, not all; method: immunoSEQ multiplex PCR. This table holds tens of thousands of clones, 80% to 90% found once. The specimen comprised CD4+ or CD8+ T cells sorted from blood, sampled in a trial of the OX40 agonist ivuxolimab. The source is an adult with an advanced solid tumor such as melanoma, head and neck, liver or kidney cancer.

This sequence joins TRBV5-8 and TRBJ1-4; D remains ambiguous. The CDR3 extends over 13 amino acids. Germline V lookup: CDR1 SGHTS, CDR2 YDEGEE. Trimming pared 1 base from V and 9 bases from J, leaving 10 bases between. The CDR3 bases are TGTGCCAGCAGCTTGCTTCCGGAAAAAAAACTGTTTTTT. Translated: CASSLLPEKKLFF.

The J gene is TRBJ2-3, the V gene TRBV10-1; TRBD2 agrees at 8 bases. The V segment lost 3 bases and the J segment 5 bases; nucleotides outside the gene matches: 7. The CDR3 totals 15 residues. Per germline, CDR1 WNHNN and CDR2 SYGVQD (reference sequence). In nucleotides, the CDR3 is TGCGCCAGCAGTGACTCTGCGGGAGGCCTAGATACGCAGTATTTT. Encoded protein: CASSDSAGGLDTQYF.

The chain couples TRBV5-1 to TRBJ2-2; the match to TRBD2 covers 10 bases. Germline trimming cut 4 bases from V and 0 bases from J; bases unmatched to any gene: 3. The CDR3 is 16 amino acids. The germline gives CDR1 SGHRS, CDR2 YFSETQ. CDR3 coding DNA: TGCGCCAGCAGCGCTAGCGGGGGCCCGAACACCGGGGAGCTGTTTTTT. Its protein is CASSASGGPNTGELFF.

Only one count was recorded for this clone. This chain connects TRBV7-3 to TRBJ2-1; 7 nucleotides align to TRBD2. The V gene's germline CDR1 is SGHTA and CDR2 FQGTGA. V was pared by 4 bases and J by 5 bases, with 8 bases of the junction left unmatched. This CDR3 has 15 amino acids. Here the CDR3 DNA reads TGTGCCAGCAGCTCCAGGGCGGGAGACCACAATGAGCAGTTCTTC. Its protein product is CASSSRAGDHNEQFF.

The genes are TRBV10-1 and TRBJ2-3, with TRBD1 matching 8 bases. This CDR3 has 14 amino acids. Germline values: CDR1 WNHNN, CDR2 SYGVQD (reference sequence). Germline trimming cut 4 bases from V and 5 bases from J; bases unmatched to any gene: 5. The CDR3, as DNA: TGCGCCAGCAGTGCCTCAGGGGGCGTAGATACGCAGTATTTT. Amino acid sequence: CASSASGGVDTQYF.

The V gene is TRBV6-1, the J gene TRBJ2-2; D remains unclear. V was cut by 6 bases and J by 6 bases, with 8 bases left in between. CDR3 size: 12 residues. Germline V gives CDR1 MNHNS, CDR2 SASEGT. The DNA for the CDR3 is TGTGCCAGCAGCGGCTTAGCCGGGGAGCTGTTTTTT. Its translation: CASSGLAGELFF.

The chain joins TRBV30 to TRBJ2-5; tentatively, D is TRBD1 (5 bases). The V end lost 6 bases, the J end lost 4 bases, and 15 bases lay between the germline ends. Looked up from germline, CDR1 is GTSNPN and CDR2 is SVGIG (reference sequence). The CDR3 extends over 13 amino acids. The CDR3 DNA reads TGTGCCTGCAAGGGGCCCGGTGGAGAGACCCAGTACTTC. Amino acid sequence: CACKGPGGETQYF.

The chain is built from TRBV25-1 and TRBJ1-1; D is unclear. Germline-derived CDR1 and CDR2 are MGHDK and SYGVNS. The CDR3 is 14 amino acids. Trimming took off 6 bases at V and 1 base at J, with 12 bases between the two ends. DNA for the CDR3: TGTGCCAGCAGAGAGAGCGAGGGGAACACTGAAGCTTTCTTT. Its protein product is CASRESEGNTEAFF.

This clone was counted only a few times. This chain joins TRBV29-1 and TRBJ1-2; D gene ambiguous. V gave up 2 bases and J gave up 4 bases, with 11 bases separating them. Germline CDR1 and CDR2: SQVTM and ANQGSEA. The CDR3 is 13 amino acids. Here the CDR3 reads CSVEIGSFYGYTF. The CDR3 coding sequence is TGCAGCGTTGAAATTGGTAGTTTCTATGGCTACACCTTC. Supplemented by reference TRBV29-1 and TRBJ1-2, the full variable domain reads SAVISQKPSRDICQRGTSLTIQCQVDSQVTMMFWYRQQPGQSLTLIATANQGSEATYESGFVIDKFPISRPNLTFSTLTVSNMSPEDSSIYLCSVEIGSFYGYTFGSGTRLTVV.

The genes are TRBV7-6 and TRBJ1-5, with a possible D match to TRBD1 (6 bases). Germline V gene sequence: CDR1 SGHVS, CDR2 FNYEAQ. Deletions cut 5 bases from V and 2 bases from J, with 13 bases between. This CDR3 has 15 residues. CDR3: CASSAGDGGNQPQHF. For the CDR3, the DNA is TGTGCCAGCAGCGCAGGGGATGGGGGCAATCAGCCCCAGCATTTT.

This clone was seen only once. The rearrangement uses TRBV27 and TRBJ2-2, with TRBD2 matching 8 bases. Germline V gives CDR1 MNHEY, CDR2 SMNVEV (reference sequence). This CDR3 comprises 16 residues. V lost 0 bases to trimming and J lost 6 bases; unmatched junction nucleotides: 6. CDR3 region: CASSLSPGGEPGELFF. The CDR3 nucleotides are TGTGCCAGCAGTTTATCCCCCGGGGGGGAGCCCGGGGAGCTGTTTTTT.

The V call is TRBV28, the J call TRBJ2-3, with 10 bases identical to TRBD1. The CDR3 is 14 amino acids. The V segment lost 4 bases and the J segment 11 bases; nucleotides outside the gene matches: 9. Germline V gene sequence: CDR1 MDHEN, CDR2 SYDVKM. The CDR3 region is CASSSQDRGLMQYF. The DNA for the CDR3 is TGTGCCAGCAGTTCCCAAGACAGGGGGCTTATGCAGTATTTT.

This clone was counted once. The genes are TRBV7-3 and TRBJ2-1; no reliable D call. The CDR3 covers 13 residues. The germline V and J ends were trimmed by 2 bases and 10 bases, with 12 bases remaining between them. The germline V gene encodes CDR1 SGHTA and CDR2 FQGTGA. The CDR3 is CASSLVPGSEQFF. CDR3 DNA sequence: TGTGCCAGCAGCTTAGTCCCGGGCTCAGAGCAGTTCTTC.

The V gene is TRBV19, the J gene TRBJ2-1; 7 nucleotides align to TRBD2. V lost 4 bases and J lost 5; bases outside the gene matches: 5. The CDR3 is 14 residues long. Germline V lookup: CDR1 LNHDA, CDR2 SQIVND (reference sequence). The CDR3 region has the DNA TGTGCCAGTAGTAGCGGGACTACAAACAATGAGCAGTTCTTC. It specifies CASSSGTTNNEQFF.

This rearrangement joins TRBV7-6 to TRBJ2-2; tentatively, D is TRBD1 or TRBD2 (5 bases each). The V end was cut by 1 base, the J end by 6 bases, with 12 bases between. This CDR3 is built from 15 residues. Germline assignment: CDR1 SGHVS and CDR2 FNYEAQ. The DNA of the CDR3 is TGTGCCAGCAGCTTAGAAGGGGCTAGCCCCGGGGAGCTGTTTTTT. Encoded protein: CASSLEGASPGELFF.

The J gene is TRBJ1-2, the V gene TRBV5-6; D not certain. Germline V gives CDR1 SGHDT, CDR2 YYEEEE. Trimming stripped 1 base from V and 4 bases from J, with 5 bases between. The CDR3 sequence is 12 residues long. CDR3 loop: CASSLRGYGYTF. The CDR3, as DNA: TGTGCCAGCAGCTTGCGGGGCTATGGCTACACCTTC. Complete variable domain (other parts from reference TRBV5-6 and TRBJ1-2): DAGVTQSPTHLIKTRGQQVTLRCSPKSGHDTVSWYQQALGQGPQFIFQYYEEEERQRGNFPDRFSGHQFPNYSSELNVNALLLGDSALYLCASSLRGYGYTFGSGTRLTVV.

The CDR3 sequence: CASSYSPRVNQPQHF. CDR3 nucleotide sequence: TGTGCCAGCAGTTACAGTCCCAGGGTCAATCAGCCCCAGCATTTT. The chain combines TRBV6-5 with TRBJ1-5, with D possibly matching TRBD1 (5 bases). The V end lost 2 bases, the J end lost 3 bases, and 11 bases lay between the germline ends. CDR3 length: 15 residues. The V gene's germline CDR1 is MNHEY and CDR2 SVGAGI.

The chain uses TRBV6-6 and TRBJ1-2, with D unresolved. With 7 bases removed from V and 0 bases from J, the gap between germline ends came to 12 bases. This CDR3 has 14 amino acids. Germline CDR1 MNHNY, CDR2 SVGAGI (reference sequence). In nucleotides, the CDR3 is TGTGCCAGCACCGCCACTAGTTCTAACTATGGCTACACCTTC. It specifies CASTATSSNYGYTF.

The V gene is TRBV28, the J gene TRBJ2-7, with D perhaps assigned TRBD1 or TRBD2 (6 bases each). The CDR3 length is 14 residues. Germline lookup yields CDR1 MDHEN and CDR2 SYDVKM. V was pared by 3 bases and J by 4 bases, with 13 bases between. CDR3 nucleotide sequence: TGTGCCAGCAGTTTGTGGGGGGCGCATTACGAGCAGTACTTC. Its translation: CASSLWGAHYEQYF.

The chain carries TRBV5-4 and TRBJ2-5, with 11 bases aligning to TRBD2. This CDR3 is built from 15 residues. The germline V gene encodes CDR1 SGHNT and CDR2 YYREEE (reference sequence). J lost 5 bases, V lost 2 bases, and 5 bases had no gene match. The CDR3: CASSFPGLADETQYF. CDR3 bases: TGTGCCAGCAGCTTCCCGGGACTAGCGGATGAGACCCAGTACTTC.

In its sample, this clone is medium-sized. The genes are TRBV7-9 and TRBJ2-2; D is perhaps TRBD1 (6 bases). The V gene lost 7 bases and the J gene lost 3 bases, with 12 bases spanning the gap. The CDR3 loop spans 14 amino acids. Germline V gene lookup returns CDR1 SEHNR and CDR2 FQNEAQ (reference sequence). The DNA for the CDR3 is TGTGCCAGCAACACAGGGTTGCACACCGGGGAGCTGTTTTTT. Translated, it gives CASNTGLHTGELFF.

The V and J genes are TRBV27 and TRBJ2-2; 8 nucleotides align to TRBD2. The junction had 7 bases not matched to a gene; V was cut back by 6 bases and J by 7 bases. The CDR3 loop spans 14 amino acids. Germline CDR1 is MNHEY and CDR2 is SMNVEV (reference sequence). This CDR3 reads CASSRPGGSGELFF. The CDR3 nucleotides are TGTGCCAGCAGCCGCCCGGGGGGGAGCGGGGAGCTGTTTTTT.

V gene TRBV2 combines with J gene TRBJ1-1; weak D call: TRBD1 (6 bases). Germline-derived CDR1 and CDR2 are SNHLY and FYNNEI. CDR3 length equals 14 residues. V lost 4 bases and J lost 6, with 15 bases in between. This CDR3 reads CASSGQVSSAEAFF. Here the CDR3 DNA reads TGTGCCAGCAGTGGACAGGTATCTAGTGCTGAAGCTTTCTTT. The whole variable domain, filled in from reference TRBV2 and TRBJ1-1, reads EPEVTQTPSHQVTQMGQEVILRCVPISNHLYFYWYRQILGQKVEFLVSFYNNEISEKSEIFDDQFSVERPDGSNFTLKIRSTKLEDSAMYFCASSGQVSSAEAFFGQGTRLTVV.

CDR3 residues: CASSFTMADEQFF. In nucleotides, the CDR3 is TGTGCCAGCAGCTTTACTATGGCGGATGAGCAGTTCTTC. The chain joins TRBV11-3 to TRBJ2-1, with D uncertain. Trimming removed 3 bases from V and 8 bases from J, with 11 bases in between. In germline, CDR1 is SGHNT, CDR2 YENEEA. CDR3 length: 13 residues.

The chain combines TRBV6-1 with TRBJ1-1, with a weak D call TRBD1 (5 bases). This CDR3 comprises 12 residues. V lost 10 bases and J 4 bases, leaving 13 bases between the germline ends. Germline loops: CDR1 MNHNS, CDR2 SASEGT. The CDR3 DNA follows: TGTGCCACCAGACGGGGGACCACTGAAGCTTTCTTT. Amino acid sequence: CATRRGTTEAFF.

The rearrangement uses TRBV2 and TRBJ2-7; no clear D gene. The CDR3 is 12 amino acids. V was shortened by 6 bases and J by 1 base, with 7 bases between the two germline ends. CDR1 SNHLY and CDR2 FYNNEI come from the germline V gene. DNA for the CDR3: TGTGCCAGCAGGAGAACTTCCTACGAGCAGTACTTC. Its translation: CASRRTSYEQYF.

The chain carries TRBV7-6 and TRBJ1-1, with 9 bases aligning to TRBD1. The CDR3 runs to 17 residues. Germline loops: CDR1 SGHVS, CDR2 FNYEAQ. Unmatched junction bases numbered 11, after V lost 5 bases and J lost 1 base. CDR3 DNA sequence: TGTGCCAGCAGCGTTACAGGGGGCGTAGGGTGGAACACTGAAGCTTTCTTT. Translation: CASSVTGGVGWNTEAFF.

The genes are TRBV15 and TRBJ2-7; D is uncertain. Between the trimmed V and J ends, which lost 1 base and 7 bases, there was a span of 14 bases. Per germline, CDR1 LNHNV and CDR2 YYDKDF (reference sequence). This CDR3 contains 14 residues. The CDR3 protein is CATSRVLTGEEQYF. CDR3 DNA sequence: TGTGCCACCAGCAGAGTGTTAACGGGTGAAGAGCAGTACTTC.

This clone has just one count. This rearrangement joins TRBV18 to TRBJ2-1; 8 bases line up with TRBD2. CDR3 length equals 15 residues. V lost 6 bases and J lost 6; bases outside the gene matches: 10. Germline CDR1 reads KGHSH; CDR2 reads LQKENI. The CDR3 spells CASSPAGALTNEQFF. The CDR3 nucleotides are TGTGCCAGCTCGCCAGCGGGAGCCTTAACCAATGAGCAGTTCTTC.

In DNA, the CDR3 is TGTGCCAGCAGTCGTGGGGGAGGTGGCTACACCTTC. Protein sequence: CASSRGGGGYTF. V gene TRBV27 combines with J gene TRBJ1-2; perhaps TRBD1 as D (5 bases). Trimming removed 5 bases from V and 7 bases from J, with 11 bases in between. This CDR3 comprises 12 residues. Germline V gene sequence: CDR1 MNHEY, CDR2 SMNVEV (reference sequence).

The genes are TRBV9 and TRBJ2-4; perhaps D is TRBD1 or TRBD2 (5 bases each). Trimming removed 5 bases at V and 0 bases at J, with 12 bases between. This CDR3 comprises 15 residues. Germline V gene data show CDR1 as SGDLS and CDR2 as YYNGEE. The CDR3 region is CASSAGTIAKNIQYF. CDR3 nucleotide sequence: TGTGCCAGCAGTGCCGGGACGATAGCCAAAAACATTCAGTACTTC.